The present TCR beta chain was sequenced within a study of beta chain features in type 1 diabetes. Study-level points and caveats: There was a moderate but significant shortening of TCRB CDR3s in all four CD4+ subsets of Type 1 diabetes patients. PCR might pick shorter templates more often, in the same way for patients and controls.

About this clone itself: Its antigen is still unknown.

Germline CDR1 SGHNT, CDR2 YYREEE (reference sequence). The CDR3 has 15 residues. The V and J ends lost 3 bases and 0 bases, in that order; junction bases with no gene match: 3. TCRB transcripts that were expressed got sequenced, as all of the isolated RNA had been reverse transcribed. Approximately 3.7 million reads per sample on average were obtained from naive, central memory and regulatory T cell samples. Sequenced by immunoSEQ multiplex PCR; TCRdb stores in-frame clones only, minus some. Counted here are hundreds of thousands of clones, about 14% occurring once; the ten biggest clones make up nearly 0.04%. On average, the one heparinised blood draw given by each donor was around 120 mL.

The TCR comes from a young man with type 1 diabetes. The chain joins TRBV5-4 to TRBJ2-1; 7 bases align to TRBD2. Material for sequencing was naive CD4+ T cells from blood. In DNA form, the CDR3 reads TGTGCCAGCAGCTCGGGACTAAACTCCTACAATGAGCAGTTCTTC. It translates to CASSSGLNSYNEQFF.